This T cell receptor (beta chain) was recorded in a study of T cell responses to AZD1222 COVID-19 vaccine. As for the study in general: Pooled samples include second doses given at about 4 or 12 weeks. Study results and limitations: It was only after the peak T cell response that any repertoires were sampled. Just five or six AZD1222 recipients tested seropositive at baseline.

Germline CDR1 MGHRA, CDR2 YSYEKL. With 0 bases removed from V and 2 bases from J, the gap between germline ends came to 11 bases. The CDR3 covers 16 residues. Comment on this clone: Its antigen remains unknown.

The assay was immunoSEQ multiplex PCR, and TCRdb's table has in-frame clones only and misses some. Of over 150,000 clones listed, about nine tenths were seen once; the top ten hold 2.5% to 3%. V gene TRBV4-1 combines with J gene TRBJ2-1; D tentatively fits TRBD1 or TRBD2 (5 bases each). This receptor was obtained from an adult in good health. The specimen was peripheral blood, collected on day 0 of AZD1222 vaccination. The chain's CDR3 is CASSQDWGKTYNEQFF. The DNA for the CDR3 is TGCGCCAGCAGCCAAGATTGGGGGAAAACCTACAATGAGCAGTTCTTC.